Each of the 21 T cell receptor beta chains below was sequenced from the same sample in a study of blood T cells in healthy people across ages. Primed by a sample-barcoded 5' primer and a J-beta primer mix, a second PCR proceeded for 7 to 11 cycles. MiXCR, applied by TCRdb to the 5' RACE reads, yields one record per CDR3 protein. The repertoire holds hundreds of thousands of distinct CDR3 sequences, with less than 60% as singletons. Sequences were obtained from blood. These receptor sequences come from an elderly man in good health.

Of note for this clonotype: Given a much more abundant clone one base away, this may be a read error. The genes are TRBV29-1 and TRBJ2-1, with unresolved D. From germline, CDR1 is SQVTM and CDR2 ANQGSEA. Trimming took 3 bases from V and 12 from J, leaving 15 bases between them. There are 12 residues in the CDR3. The CDR3 nucleotides read TGCAGCGTTGAGCTCGGAGTGGATGCGCAGTTCTTC. This codes for CSVELGVDAQFF.

Remarks on this clonotype: A much more abundant neighbour one base away suggests this may be a read error. The rearrangement links TRBV20-1 to TRBJ2-1, with TRBD2 as a possible D gene (5 bases). The J call may be in error: the DNA end matches TRBJ2-7 better. The V gene's germline CDR1 is DFQATT and CDR2 SNEGSKA (reference sequence). This CDR3 contains 14 residues. The CDR3 nucleotides read TGCAGTGCTAGTGAGTCTAGCCTCTACAATGAGCAGTACTTC. Protein: CSASESSLYNEQYF.

V is TRBV12-3 or TRBV12-4 and J is TRBJ1-5; unclear D gene. The V end lost 0 bases, the J end lost 2 bases, and 8 bases lay between the germline ends. The CDR3 covers 15 residues. CDR3 DNA: TGTGCCAGCAGTTTAGCGGCGGCGGGCAATCAGCCCCAGCATTTT. It yields the protein CASSLAAAGNQPQHF.

This chain connects TRBV12-3 or TRBV12-4 to TRBJ2-7; 7 bases line up with TRBD1. Losses at the gene ends were 7 bases for V and 5 bases for J; bases not matched to a gene: 5. This CDR3 has 12 amino acids. This CDR3 reads CASTVTGDEQYF. The DNA of the CDR3 is TGTGCCAGCACCGTAACAGGGGACGAGCAGTACTTC.

This clonotype has at least ten counts. The chain employs TRBV28 and TRBJ2-7, with a weak D call TRBD2 (6 bases). Trimming removed 7 bases from V and 0 bases from J, with 13 bases in between. Germline V CDR1 and CDR2: MDHEN, SYDVKM. The CDR3 covers 14 residues. The CDR3 protein is CASTLGGSSYEQYF. CDR3 sequence (DNA): TGTGCCAGCACCCTTGGGGGGAGCTCCTACGAGCAGTACTTC.

CDR3 DNA: TGCGCCAGCAGCCAAGAAGGTAGCGGGAGAATAAATGAGCAGTTCTTC. Amino acid sequence: CASSQEGSGRINEQFF. The chain uses TRBV4-3 and TRBJ2-1; TRBD2 agrees at 9 bases. The CDR3 is made up of 16 amino acids. Germline CDR1 is LGHNA and CDR2 is YSLEER. Unmatched junction bases numbered 7, after V lost 0 bases and J lost 7 bases.

J is TRBJ2-7 and V is TRBV20-1, with D possibly being TRBD2 (5 bases). V lost 0 bases, J lost 0 bases, and 12 bases lay in between. The CDR3 runs 15 residues. The germline V gene has CDR1 DFQATT and CDR2 SNEGSKA (reference sequence). The DNA of the CDR3 is TGCAGTGCTAGAGATAGCAGCGGCATCTCCTACGAGCAGTACTTC. This sequence encodes CSARDSSGISYEQYF.

The chain combines TRBV19 with TRBJ1-5, with no clear D. The CDR3 has 13 residues. Germline V gene data show CDR1 as LNHDA and CDR2 as SQIVND (reference sequence). The V end lost 7 bases, the J end lost 6 bases, and 13 bases lay between the germline ends. CDR3 bases: TGTGCCAGTAATCCGGGTTTGTTTCAGCCCCAGCATTTT. Protein product: CASNPGLFQPQHF.

V gene TRBV12-3 or TRBV12-4 combines with J gene TRBJ2-2, with 11 positions matching TRBD1. Trimming cost V 5 bases and J 5 bases; bases outside gene matches: 1. This CDR3 has 14 residues. For the CDR3, the DNA is TGTGCCAGCAGTGGGACAGGGGGGACCGGGGAGCTGTTTTTT. As protein: CASSGTGGTGELFF.

CDR3 nucleotide sequence: TGCGCCAGCAGCCAAGGTTCGTCGCGGGACAATTCACCCCTCCACTTT. The encoded protein is CASSQGSSRDNSPLHF. The chain links TRBV4-3 to TRBJ1-6, with a weak D call TRBD1 (5 bases). From germline, CDR1 is LGHNA and CDR2 YSLEER. This CDR3 is 16 amino acids long. V was clipped by 1 base and J by 7 bases, with 14 bases between them.

The chain links TRBV29-1 to TRBJ1-1; 7 positions match TRBD1. Trimming removed 7 bases from V and 5 bases from J; junction bases left unmatched: 10. The length of the CDR3 is 13 residues. Per the germline V gene, CDR1 is SQVTM and CDR2 is ANQGSEA. The CDR3, as DNA: TGCAGCGCCCTAGTTAGGGGGCGGACTGAAGCTTTCTTT. It translates to CSALVRGRTEAFF.

The chain carries TRBV28 and TRBJ2-3; TRBD2 is a possible D gene (5 bases). The germline CDR1 and CDR2 sequences are MDHEN and SYDVKM. CDR3 length: 16 residues. Trimming left V 6 bases short and J 3 bases short, with 19 bases between. Written as DNA, the CDR3 is TGTGCCAGCAGCCTCCCGAGGGCCTCAGGAACAGATACGCAGTATTTT. This codes for CASSLPRASGTDTQYF.

This clonotype was counted many times. The rearrangement uses TRBV20-1 and TRBJ2-5; TRBD2 aligns across 10 bases. Germline V gene lookup returns CDR1 DFQATT and CDR2 SNEGSKA (reference sequence). The CDR3 length is 14 residues. V dropped 1 base and J dropped 5; count of bases not matched to a gene: 4. CDR3 region: CSARASGSTETQYF. The CDR3 DNA is TGCAGTGCTAGAGCTAGCGGGAGTACGGAGACCCAGTACTTC.

The rearrangement uses TRBV20-1 and TRBJ2-1; possibly TRBD2 for D (6 bases). V was cut by 6 bases and J by 4 bases, with 16 bases left in between. Germline values: CDR1 DFQATT, CDR2 SNEGSKA (reference sequence). CDR3 length equals 14 residues. The CDR3 DNA reads TGCAGTGCCGCTAGCGTCTCGAATTACAATGAGCAGTTCTTC. This sequence encodes CSAASVSNYNEQFF.

This clonotype was detected once. This chain links TRBV20-1 with TRBJ2-3; 8 nucleotides align to TRBD2. From germline, CDR1 is DFQATT and CDR2 SNEGSKA (reference sequence). The CDR3 totals 16 residues. Unmatched junction bases numbered 9, after V lost 4 bases and J lost 0 bases. The CDR3 loop reads CSANPAKRGSTDTQYF. The CDR3 DNA is TGCAGTGCTAACCCTGCGAAGCGGGGGAGCACAGATACGCAGTATTTT.

The chain has TRBV20-1 and TRBJ1-2; D possibly corresponds to TRBD1 (5 bases). V was pared by 6 bases and J by 3 bases, with 14 bases between. Germline CDR1 reads DFQATT; CDR2 reads SNEGSKA (reference sequence). CDR3 size: 13 residues. The CDR3 sequence: CSARKAGDYGYTF. CDR3 nucleotide sequence: TGCAGTGCCCGGAAAGCGGGGGACTATGGCTACACCTTC.

This rearrangement joins TRBV10-2 to TRBJ2-3, with unresolved D. The germline V and J ends were trimmed by 8 bases and 2 bases, with 5 bases remaining between them. This CDR3 is 11 amino acids long. Germline V gene sequence: CDR1 WSHSY, CDR2 SAAADI. The CDR3 DNA follows: TGCGCCAGCCAGGACACAGATACGCAGTATTTT. It is translated as CASQDTDTQYF.

This chain uses TRBV28 with TRBJ2-1, with 10 bases identical to TRBD2. The CDR3 loop spans 15 amino acids. J was trimmed by 5 bases and V by 3 bases; bases with no gene match: 4. CDR1 is MDHEN, CDR2 SYDVKM, per germline. CDR3 sequence reads: CASSFSGRSNNEQFF. The CDR3 DNA sequence: TGTGCCAGCAGTTTTAGCGGGAGGTCTAACAATGAGCAGTTCTTC.

The chain links TRBV10-3 to TRBJ2-1, with 13 nucleotides matching TRBD2. Germline V CDR1 and CDR2: ENHRY, SYGVKD. J was trimmed by 1 base and V by 4 bases; bases with no gene match: 4. The CDR3 runs 17 residues. The CDR3 DNA sequence: TGTGCCATCAGTGGGGGACTAGCGGGAAAGTCCTACAATGAGCAGTTCTTC. Protein: CAISGGLAGKSYNEQFF.

This clonotype was detected a few times. This chain uses TRBV9 with TRBJ2-3; 8 bases fit TRBD2. Germline CDR1 reads SGDLS; CDR2 reads YYNGEE. The V and J ends lost 0 bases and 0 bases, in that order; junction bases with no gene match: 6. The CDR3 totals 17 residues. The CDR3 region has the DNA TGTGCCAGCAGCGTAGTCGGTAGCGGGACTAGCACAGATACGCAGTATTTT. Its protein is CASSVVGSGTSTDTQYF.

The chain employs TRBV10-2 and TRBJ2-7; 10 bases map to TRBD1. The V gene's germline CDR1 is WSHSY and CDR2 SAAADI. CDR3 size: 16 residues. The junction had 8 bases not matched to a gene; V was cut back by 3 bases and J by 3 bases. This CDR3 reads CASSEYAGQGSYEQYF. CDR3 sequence (DNA): TGCGCCAGCAGTGAATATGCGGGACAGGGGAGCTACGAGCAGTACTTC.